This TCR beta chain was retrieved from a study of OX40 agonist ivuxolimab in advanced cancers. As for the study in general: One patient with hepatocellular carcinoma and two with cutaneous melanoma, three in all, had partial responses.

The CDR3 consists of 13 residues. CDR1 is KGHSH and CDR2 is LQKENI in the germline V gene. Trimming removed 6 bases at V and 3 bases at J, with 11 bases between. Study conclusions and caveats: Clonal expansion was seen in CD4+ and CD8+ blood T cells by week 6 at 0.1 to 3.0 mg/kg. Clonal expansion among partial responders at 0.1-3.0 mg/kg ranked near the lowest.

A word on this clone: Antigen specificity is unknown.

The table came from immunoSEQ multiplex PCR; TCRdb's copy has only in-frame clones and leaves some out. The data contain 55,000 to 95,000 clones, roughly 88% of them singletons. This sequence joins TRBV18 and TRBJ1-1; D is perhaps TRBD1 (5 bases). The sequences come from CD4+ or CD8+ T cells sorted from blood, collected in a trial of the OX40 agonist ivuxolimab. The source is an adult with an advanced solid tumor such as melanoma, head and neck, liver or kidney cancer. CDR3 bases: TGTGCCAGCTCCTCGGGACGCGACACTGAAGCTTTCTTT. Its translation is CASSSGRDTEAFF.